This T cell receptor (beta chain) was documented in a study of early T cells in non-severe SARS-CoV-2 infection. Overall study context: Bulk RNA isolated from unsorted whole blood underwent sequencing; chains were not paired.

As part of library construction, unique molecular identifiers were attached to individual cDNA molecules. In TCRdb, the 5' RACE reads were re-called with MiXCR into one record per CDR3 protein. The top ten hold 1.3% to 1.5% of the sample, which has 52,000 or so distinct CDR3 sequences, under 15% seen once. The V gene's germline CDR1 is KGHSH and CDR2 LQKENI. Trimming cost V 5 bases and J 8 bases, with 10 bases left between them. The CDR3 spans 12 residues. This clonotype was detected only a few times. The antigen is not known. Study-wide results and caveats: VDJdb matches were skewed toward anti-spike CD8 T cell responses.

This receptor was taken from an adult who was a healthcare worker with PCR-confirmed SARS-CoV-2 infection or an uninfected control (not recorded which). The sequenced material came from whole blood. The chain carries TRBV18 and TRBJ2-1; D gene unclear. The CDR3 region is CASSGLEDEQFF. In DNA form, the CDR3 reads TGTGCCAGCTCAGGTCTTGAGGATGAGCAGTTCTTC.